The TCR beta chain under discussion was sequenced for a study of T cell clonotyping in hematopoietic cell transplantation. Study-wide points: At the given depth, recipient repertoires were over 95% de novo clonotypes. Recipient TCR diversity dropped after transplant; expanded clonotypes rose from day 30 to 180.

In germline, CDR1 is LGHNA, CDR2 YSLEER. V was shortened by 7 bases and J by 4 bases, with 16 bases between the two germline ends. This CDR3 contains 14 residues. Comment on this clone: What it binds is not known.

Profiling relied on immunoSEQ multiplex PCR, and the TCRdb table lists in-frame clones only, not all of them. The repertoire holds approximately 14,000 clones, with 85% to 90% as singletons. The receptor was derived from a male patient aged 45 to 59 who had an allogeneic stem cell transplant from an unrelated donor, so T cells may come from the graft donor. Some clones in this sample may be carry-over from other donors' samples. The specimen was PBMCs, collected 100 days after allogeneic stem cell transplant. This chain uses TRBV4-3 with TRBJ1-2; D gene ambiguous. CDR3 DNA sequence: TGCGCCAGCAACGTCTCACCCGACGGCTATGGCTACACCTTC. This encodes CASNVSPDGYGYTF.